The 24 T cell receptor beta chains presented below share a single source sample, sequenced in a study of cytomegalovirus exposure and HLA in healthy donors. A multiplex PCR was run with 60 Vbeta primers and 13 Jbeta primers. Profiled with immunoSEQ multiplex PCR; TCRdb holds only in-frame clones, not every one. The data hold 95,000 to 150,000 clones, with just over 65% observed a single time. Sequences were obtained from PBMCs. These receptor sequences come from a man aged 18 to 29 in good health and CMV-seronegative.

This clone has only a few counts. The chain carries TRBV10-3 and TRBJ1-3; the match to TRBD1 covers 7 bases. Per the germline V gene, CDR1 is ENHRY and CDR2 is SYGVKD. Trimming at V came to 4 bases and at J to 0 bases, leaving 6 bases not matched to a gene. There are 16 residues in the CDR3. CDR3 protein: CAISVEGQISGNTIYF. CDR3 in DNA: TGTGCCATCAGTGTTGAGGGACAGATCTCTGGAAACACCATATATTTT.

V gene TRBV5-8 combines with J gene TRBJ2-7; possible D gene TRBD2, 6 bases. Germline lookup yields CDR1 SGHTS and CDR2 YDEGEE. V gave up 2 bases and J gave up 7 bases, with 19 bases separating them. This CDR3 is 15 amino acids long. The CDR3 here is CASSFPGVNLWEQYF. The CDR3 coding sequence is TGTGCCAGCAGCTTCCCGGGGGTTAACCTTTGGGAGCAGTACTTC. Drawing the rest from reference TRBV5-8 and TRBJ2-7, the complete variable domain is EAGVTQSPTHLIKTRGQQATLRCSPISGHTSVYWYQQALGLGLQFLLWYDEGEERNRGNFPPRFSGRQFPNYSSELNVNALELEDSALYLCASSFPGVNLWEQYFGPGTRLTVT.

This chain connects TRBV4-3 to TRBJ1-2, with a tentative D call TRBD1 (6 bases). The V end was cut by 1 base, the J end by 5 bases, with 17 bases between. Germline values: CDR1 LGHNA, CDR2 YSLEER. The CDR3 length is 16 residues. The CDR3 region is CASSQVGGQTPYGYTF. CDR3 nucleotide sequence: TGCGCCAGCAGCCAAGTGGGGGGGCAGACCCCTTATGGCTACACCTTC.

This rearrangement joins TRBV4-1 to TRBJ2-3; possible D gene TRBD1, 5 bases. Germline lookup yields CDR1 MGHRA and CDR2 YSYEKL. The germline V and J ends were trimmed by 7 bases and 1 base, with 15 bases remaining between them. This CDR3 has 15 residues. The CDR3 loop is CASTRLVGRTDTQYF. The DNA for the CDR3 is TGCGCCAGCACCCGTCTAGTGGGGCGCACAGATACGCAGTATTTT.

The rearrangement joins TRBV25-1 to TRBJ2-1; the D is unclear. Trimming took off 6 bases at V and 9 bases at J, with 12 bases between the two ends. The CDR3 is 12 residues long. Germline V CDR1 and CDR2: MGHDK, SYGVNS. CDR3 in DNA: TGTGCCAGCAGGTCCTTTCGTAGTGAGCAGTTCTTC. Its protein product is CASRSFRSEQFF.

The chain recombines TRBV7-2 with TRBJ2-7, with 10 bases identical to TRBD2. This CDR3 spans 15 amino acids. Trimming cost V 5 bases and J 2 bases; bases outside gene matches: 6. Germline CDR1 is SGHTA and CDR2 is FQGNSA. This chain's CDR3 is CASSQRTSGPYEQYF. CDR3 nucleotide sequence: TGTGCCAGCAGCCAACGGACTAGCGGACCCTACGAGCAGTACTTC.

This chain uses TRBV11-2 with TRBJ2-3; the D is unclear. Per the germline V gene, CDR1 is SGHAT and CDR2 is FQNNGV. This CDR3 region has 13 residues. V lost 4 bases, J lost 5 bases, and 10 bases lay in between. This CDR3 reads CASSSEYVDTQYF. The DNA of the CDR3 is TGTGCCAGCAGCTCGGAGTACGTAGATACGCAGTATTTT. Using reference TRBV11-2 and TRBJ2-3 for the parts outside the CDR3, the full variable domain is EAGVAQSPRYKIIEKRQSVAFWCNPISGHATLYWYQQILGQGPKLLIQFQNNGVVDDSQLPKDRFSAERLKGVDSTLKIQPAKLEDSAVYLCASSSEYVDTQYFGPGTRLTVL.

The DNA of the CDR3 is TGTGCCTGGAGTGCCCGACCCAGGGTGGTGGATTCACCCCTCCACTTT. Residues: CAWSARPRVVDSPLHF. The chain has TRBV30 and TRBJ1-6, with TRBD1 as a possible D gene (5 bases). The length of the CDR3 is 16 residues. V lost 1 base and J lost 8, with 18 bases in between. Per germline, CDR1 GTSNPN and CDR2 SVGIG (reference sequence).

The V gene is TRBV9, the J gene TRBJ2-2; the D is unclear. Germline assignment: CDR1 SGDLS and CDR2 YYNGEE. The V and J ends lost 1 base and 3 bases respectively, with 10 bases between them. This CDR3 comprises 15 residues. The CDR3 spells CASSVMVADTGELFF. The CDR3 bases are TGTGCCAGCAGCGTAATGGTGGCGGACACCGGGGAGCTGTTTTTT.

V usage is TRBV4-1 and J usage is TRBJ1-3; weak D call: TRBD1 (6 bases). The CDR3 length is 15 residues. Trimming shortened V by 1 base and J by 5 bases, and 12 bases separated the two germline ends. Germline CDR1 MGHRA, CDR2 YSYEKL. This CDR3 is CASSQGGRVRNTIYF. The CDR3 nucleotides are TGCGCCAGCAGCCAAGGGGGGCGCGTAAGAAACACCATATATTTT.

V gene TRBV7-2 combines with J gene TRBJ2-3; maybe TRBD2 (6 bases). The CDR3 length is 14 residues. Trimming removed 4 bases from V and 5 bases from J, with 13 bases in between. Germline CDR1 reads SGHTA; CDR2 reads FQGNSA. The CDR3 nucleotides are TGTGCCAGCAGCTCTCGGGGGAGGTTAGATACGCAGTATTTT. Its translation is CASSSRGRLDTQYF.

The chain carries TRBV6-6 and TRBJ1-5, with 8 bases matching TRBD1. This CDR3 region has 16 residues. J lost 3 bases, V lost 5 bases, and 9 bases had no gene match. Germline V lookup: CDR1 MNHNY, CDR2 SVGAGI (reference sequence). The CDR3 nucleotides read TGTGCCAGCAGTATTCGCCGGACAGGGACCAATCAGCCCCAGCATTTT. Amino acid sequence: CASSIRRTGTNQPQHF.

This clone has a handful of counts. The V and J genes are TRBV19 and TRBJ2-3, with D perhaps TRBD1 (7 bases). This CDR3 is built from 15 residues. Germline CDR1 reads LNHDA; CDR2 reads SQIVND (reference sequence). Between the trimmed V and J ends, which lost 6 bases and 2 bases, there was a span of 15 bases. The CDR3 DNA is TGTGCCAGTAGAGGAGGGGGCTCCTACACAGATACGCAGTATTTT. The encoded protein is CASRGGGSYTDTQYF.

The chain combines TRBV27 with TRBJ2-1; weak D call: TRBD2 (5 bases). CDR1 is MNHEY, CDR2 SMNVEV, per germline (reference sequence). The V end lost 1 base, the J end lost 10 bases, and 14 bases lay between the germline ends. This CDR3 has 14 residues. The CDR3 DNA is TGTGCCAGCAGTTTATATGAAGGGCCGGGGGAGCAGTTCTTC. Translated: CASSLYEGPGEQFF.

DNA of the CDR3: TGTGCCAGCAGTTTAGAGGGTGCTAGCGGGACCTACTCCTACGAGCAGTACTTC. As protein: CASSLEGASGTYSYEQYF. This chain joins TRBV27 and TRBJ2-7; 9 bases agree with TRBD2. Germline V gene lookup returns CDR1 MNHEY and CDR2 SMNVEV (reference sequence). V shed 2 bases and J 0 bases; nucleotides not matched to a gene: 11. This CDR3 contains 18 residues.

The V call is TRBV7-8, the J call TRBJ2-5, with D maybe TRBD2 (5 bases). Germline V gene lookup returns CDR1 SGHVS and CDR2 FQNEAQ. The CDR3 runs 13 residues. Trimming cost V 5 bases and J 7 bases, with 14 bases left between them. For the CDR3, the DNA is TGTGCCAGCAGCGTCGACAATCGGGGGACCCAGTACTTC. Its protein product is CASSVDNRGTQYF.

The chain employs TRBV5-6 and TRBJ1-4; D is ambiguous. Germline loops: CDR1 SGHDT, CDR2 YYEEEE. Deletions cut 6 bases from V and 8 bases from J, with 14 bases between. The CDR3 sequence is 13 residues long. The CDR3 sequence: CASTVTWEEKLFF. The CDR3 bases are TGTGCCAGCACCGTCACCTGGGAGGAAAAACTGTTTTTT.

This clone was seen only once. The chain uses TRBV5-6 and TRBJ2-5, with 7 bases identical to TRBD1. From germline, CDR1 is SGHDT and CDR2 YYEEEE. The CDR3 runs 14 residues. V lost 1 base and J lost 4; bases outside the gene matches: 4. CDR3 residues: CASSLPQGLETQYF. The CDR3 nucleotides are TGTGCCAGCAGCTTGCCACAGGGGTTAGAGACCCAGTACTTC.

The chain carries TRBV7-2 and TRBJ1-1; no definite D call. Per the germline V gene, CDR1 is SGHTA and CDR2 is FQGNSA. The CDR3 loop spans 11 amino acids. Deletions cut 5 bases from V and 3 bases from J, with 4 bases between. The CDR3 sequence is CASSLYTEAFF. The CDR3 DNA reads TGTGCCAGCAGCCTCTACACTGAAGCTTTCTTT.

The chain links TRBV11-2 to TRBJ2-7; 10 positions agree with TRBD2. The CDR3 consists of 18 residues. Germline CDR1 SGHAT, CDR2 FQNNGV. The J segment lost 6 bases and the V segment lost 0 bases, leaving 14 bases of the junction unmatched. The CDR3 sequence is CASSLDIAGGPRFSEQYF. The CDR3, as DNA: TGTGCCAGCAGCTTAGACATAGCGGGAGGCCCTCGTTTTAGCGAGCAGTACTTC.

The chain links TRBV6-5 to TRBJ1-1, with a weak D call TRBD1 (5 bases). V lost 8 bases, J lost 4 bases, and 20 bases lay in between. The CDR3 runs 15 residues. The germline gives CDR1 MNHEY, CDR2 SVGAGI. CDR3 bases: TGTGCCAGCTACCCCAAGCGGCCGGGGGGCACTGAAGCTTTCTTT. Protein: CASYPKRPGGTEAFF.

This clone was counted a few times. V gene TRBV5-1 combines with J gene TRBJ1-1; D not resolved. The V end lost 0 bases, the J end lost 10 bases, and 13 bases lay between the germline ends. CDR1 and CDR2 (germline): SGHRS, YFSETQ. This CDR3 region has 13 residues. The CDR3 DNA reads TGCGCCAGCAGCTTGGCCGTCGGGGATGGAGCTTTCTTT. This encodes CASSLAVGDGAFF.

The table lists this clone with a few counts. The chain is built from TRBV5-1 and TRBJ1-2, with 7 bases lining up with TRBD1. This CDR3 has 14 amino acids. CDR1 and CDR2 from the germline V gene are SGHRS and YFSETQ. Losses at the gene ends were 6 bases for V and 0 bases for J; bases not matched to a gene: 5. For the CDR3, the DNA is TGCGCCAGCACCGGAGGACAGGCTAACTATGGCTACACCTTC. Protein: CASTGGQANYGYTF.

This clone showed up just once. The genes are TRBV9 and TRBJ1-3; D possibly corresponds to TRBD1 (6 bases). This CDR3 spans 17 amino acids. V was shortened by 4 bases and J by 0 bases, with 17 bases between the two germline ends. Germline-derived CDR1 and CDR2 are SGDLS and YYNGEE. CDR3 sequence (DNA): TGTGCCAGCAGCTTCCACCGGACAGCCCCCTCTGGAAACACCATATATTTT. This gives the protein CASSFHRTAPSGNTIYF.